Listed below are T cell receptor beta chains from one sample, sequenced in a study of memory CD4+ T cells and cytomegalovirus serostatus. Libraries were prepared by immunoSEQ multiplex PCR; TCRdb keeps only in-frame clonotypes and omits some of them. The sample contains fewer than 90,000 clones, approximately 78% of which appear only once. The specimen was memory CD4+ T cells from blood. The receptors come from an adult in good health and CMV-seropositive. CDR3s include the opening cysteine and the closing phenylalanine or tryptophan. The order of the fields is J gene, clone size, V gene, D gene, CDR3 protein, CDR3 DNA. D genes are given only for firm matches. Some rows mark clone size as missing; the rest say once, few, many or name a class of expanded clone.

J gene: TRBJ1-3; clone size: NA; V gene: TRBV5-1; D gene: NA; CDR3 protein: CASRLGRHSGNTIYF; CDR3 DNA: TGCGCCAGCAGATTGGGCCGCCACTCTGGAAACACCATATATTTT
J gene: TRBJ1-6; clone size: NA; V gene: TRBV2; D gene: NA; CDR3 protein: CASIGETVNSPLHF; CDR3 DNA: TGTGCCAGCATAGGGGAGACAGTTAATTCACCCCTCCACTTT
J gene: TRBJ1-2; clone size: NA; V gene: TRBV6-6; D gene: NA; CDR3 protein: CASSPGRGIHGYTF; CDR3 DNA: TGTGCCAGCAGTCCCGGCAGGGGCATACATGGCTACACCTTC
J gene: TRBJ1-5; clone size: NA; V gene: TRBV2; D gene: NA; CDR3 protein: CASSEARGAGQPQHF; CDR3 DNA: TGTGCCAGCAGTGAAGCGCGGGGAGCAGGACAGCCCCAGCATTTT
J gene: TRBJ1-3; clone size: NA; V gene: TRBV18; D gene: NA; CDR3 protein: CASSLRQASAGNTIYF; CDR3 DNA: TGTGCCAGCTCGCTAAGACAGGCTTCTGCTGGAAACACCATATATTTT
J gene: TRBJ2-1; clone size: NA; V gene: TRBV20-1; D gene: NA; CDR3 protein: CSARGSSGTFF; CDR3 DNA: TGCAGTGCTCGAGGGAGCAGCGGTACGTTCTTC
J gene: TRBJ1-2; clone size: NA; V gene: TRBV7-2; D gene: TRBD1; CDR3 protein: CASSFRGQGAREGYTF; CDR3 DNA: TGTGCCAGCAGCTTCCGAGGTCAGGGGGCTAGGGAAGGCTACACCTTC
J gene: TRBJ2-5; clone size: few; V gene: TRBV10-2; D gene: NA; CDR3 protein: CASRPFGRGDKETQYF; CDR3 DNA: TGCGCCAGCAGACCCTTTGGGCGAGGCGACAAAGAGACCCAGTACTTC
J gene: TRBJ2-1; clone size: NA; V gene: TRBV5-4; D gene: TRBD1; CDR3 protein: CASRPGQDISYNEQFF; CDR3 DNA: TGTGCCAGCAGACCCGGACAGGACATCTCCTACAATGAGCAGTTCTTC
J gene: TRBJ1-1; clone size: NA; V gene: TRBV29-1; D gene: TRBD1; CDR3 protein: CSVVRGRAFF; CDR3 DNA: TGCAGCGTTGTGAGGGGGCGAGCTTTCTTT
J gene: TRBJ2-3; clone size: few; V gene: TRBV25-1; D gene: TRBD2; CDR3 protein: CASSEYKGLASTQYF; CDR3 DNA: TGTGCCAGCAGTGAATATAAGGGACTAGCGTCTACGCAGTATTTT
J gene: TRBJ1-4; clone size: once; V gene: TRBV30; D gene: NA; CDR3 protein: CAGTKSTNEKLFF; CDR3 DNA: TGTGCCGGGACAAAATCAACTAATGAAAAACTGTTTTTT
J gene: TRBJ2-3; clone size: NA; V gene: TRBV7-2; D gene: NA; CDR3 protein: CASSDRVGSDTQYF; CDR3 DNA: TGTGCCAGCAGCGATAGAGTAGGGTCAGATACGCAGTATTTT
J gene: TRBJ2-1; clone size: NA; V gene: TRBV27; D gene: TRBD1; CDR3 protein: CASSLGRDRGQHEQFF; CDR3 DNA: TGTGCCAGCAGTTTAGGCCGGGACAGGGGGCAGCATGAGCAGTTCTTC
J gene: TRBJ1-1; clone size: medium-sized; V gene: TRBV13; D gene: NA; CDR3 protein: CASSLSSGQTGGNTEAFF; CDR3 DNA: TGTGCCAGCAGCTTATCGTCGGGACAAACCGGGGGGAACACTGAAGCTTTCTTT
J gene: TRBJ1-1; clone size: NA; V gene: TRBV5-6; D gene: NA; CDR3 protein: CASSLLGAAGNTDTEAFF; CDR3 DNA: TGTGCCAGCAGCTTGTTGGGGGCGGCAGGGAATACGGACACTGAAGCTTTCTTT
J gene: TRBJ1-1; clone size: few; V gene: TRBV13; D gene: NA; CDR3 protein: CASSLGGAEKAFF; CDR3 DNA: TGTGCCAGCAGCTTAGGGGGGGCGGAGAAAGCTTTCTTT
J gene: TRBJ2-1; clone size: NA; V gene: TRBV7-2; D gene: TRBD1; CDR3 protein: CASQTQDRGFTEQFF; CDR3 DNA: TGTGCCAGCCAAACTCAGGACAGGGGCTTTACTGAGCAGTTCTTC
J gene: TRBJ2-5; clone size: medium-sized; V gene: TRBV2; D gene: NA; CDR3 protein: CASRGYSRQETQYF; CDR3 DNA: TGTGCCAGCAGGGGGTACAGTCGCCAAGAGACCCAGTACTTC
J gene: TRBJ2-2; clone size: NA; V gene: TRBV28; D gene: TRBD2; CDR3 protein: CASSLSVAGGPGELFF; CDR3 DNA: TGTGCCAGCAGTTTGTCGGTAGCGGGGGGGCCCGGGGAGCTGTTTTTT
J gene: TRBJ2-3; clone size: NA; V gene: TRBV2; D gene: NA; CDR3 protein: CASSEGAGYGTDTQYF; CDR3 DNA: TGTGCCAGCAGTGAAGGGGCGGGGTATGGCACAGATACGCAGTATTTT
J gene: TRBJ1-5; clone size: NA; V gene: TRBV4-2; D gene: NA; CDR3 protein: CASSQDPTGVGNQPQHF; CDR3 DNA: TGTGCCAGCAGCCAAGATCCAACCGGGGTCGGCAATCAGCCCCAGCATTTT
J gene: TRBJ2-1; clone size: NA; V gene: TRBV5-1; D gene: NA; CDR3 protein: CASSLDGGSYNEQFF; CDR3 DNA: TGCGCCAGCAGCTTGGACGGCGGATCCTACAATGAGCAGTTCTTC
J gene: TRBJ2-5; clone size: NA; V gene: TRBV7-2; D gene: NA; CDR3 protein: CASSSDTRQETQYF; CDR3 DNA: TGTGCCAGCAGCTCCGATACTAGACAAGAGACCCAGTACTTC
J gene: TRBJ2-1; clone size: NA; V gene: TRBV18; D gene: NA; CDR3 protein: CASSPQAGSGNEQFF; CDR3 DNA: TGTGCCAGCTCACCACAAGCAGGTTCTGGGAATGAGCAGTTCTTC
J gene: TRBJ1-1; clone size: NA; V gene: TRBV6-5; D gene: NA; CDR3 protein: CASSYSISITEAFF; CDR3 DNA: TGTGCCAGCAGTTACTCGATAAGTATCACTGAAGCTTTCTTT
J gene: TRBJ1-2; clone size: NA; V gene: TRBV6-6; D gene: NA; CDR3 protein: CASSLGTLGNYGYTF; CDR3 DNA: TGTGCCAGCAGTTTAGGGACACTTGGGAACTATGGCTACACCTTC
J gene: TRBJ1-4; clone size: NA; V gene: TRBV7-9; D gene: NA; CDR3 protein: CASSGALNEKLFF; CDR3 DNA: TGTGCCAGCAGCGGCGCCCTTAATGAAAAACTGTTTTTT
J gene: TRBJ1-4; clone size: NA; V gene: TRBV6-1; D gene: NA; CDR3 protein: CASSEARGLGEKLFF; CDR3 DNA: TGTGCCAGCAGTGAAGCGCGGGGGCTAGGCGAAAAACTGTTTTTT
J gene: TRBJ1-2; clone size: NA; V gene: TRBV19; D gene: NA; CDR3 protein: CASSMKTEHYYGYTF; CDR3 DNA: TGTGCCAGTAGTATGAAAACGGAGCACTACTATGGCTACACCTTC
J gene: TRBJ1-5; clone size: NA; V gene: TRBV19; D gene: NA; CDR3 protein: CASKGGGRQTNQPQHF; CDR3 DNA: TGTGCCAGTAAGGGGGGGGGTCGGCAGACCAATCAGCCCCAGCATTTT